This TCR beta chain derives from a study of blood T cell repertoires in COVID-19. Assay used: immunoSEQ multiplex PCR; TCRdb lists only in-frame clones, some missing. The table lists 75,000 to 100,000 clones, roughly 80% of them singletons. The sample consisted of peripheral blood. This TCR was recovered from a man aged 55-75 years with acute or convalescent COVID-19.

The CDR3 DNA reads TGCGCCAGCAGCCCCGGGGGGTCGGGCGATATTGAAAAACTGTTTTTT. This encodes CASSPGGSGDIEKLFF. The gene calls are TRBV5-1 and TRBJ1-4; D perhaps matches TRBD1 (5 bases). CDR1 is SGHRS and CDR2 is YFSETQ in the germline V gene. With 4 bases removed from V and 7 bases from J, the gap between germline ends came to 20 bases. The CDR3 is 16 amino acids.